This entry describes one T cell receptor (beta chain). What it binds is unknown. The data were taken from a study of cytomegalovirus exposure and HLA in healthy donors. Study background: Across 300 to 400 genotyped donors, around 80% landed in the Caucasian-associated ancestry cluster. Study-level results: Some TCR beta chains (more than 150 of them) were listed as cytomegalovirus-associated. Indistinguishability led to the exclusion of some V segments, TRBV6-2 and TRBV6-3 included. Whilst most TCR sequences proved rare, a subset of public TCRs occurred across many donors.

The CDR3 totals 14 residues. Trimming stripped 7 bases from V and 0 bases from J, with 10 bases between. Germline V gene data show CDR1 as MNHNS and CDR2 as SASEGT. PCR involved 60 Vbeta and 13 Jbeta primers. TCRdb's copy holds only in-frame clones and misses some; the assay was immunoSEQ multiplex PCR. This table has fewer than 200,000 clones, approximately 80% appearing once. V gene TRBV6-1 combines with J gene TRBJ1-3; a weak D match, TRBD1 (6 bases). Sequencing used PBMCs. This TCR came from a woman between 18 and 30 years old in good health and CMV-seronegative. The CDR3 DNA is TGTGCCAGCAAACCACAGGGCTCTGGAAACACCATATATTTT. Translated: CASKPQGSGNTIYF.